The 16 T cell receptor beta chains below all came from one sample that was sequenced in a study of blood T cell repertoires in COVID-19. TCRdb's copy holds only in-frame clones and misses some; the assay was immunoSEQ multiplex PCR. Among 50,000 to 65,000 clones listed, around 85% were seen once. The sample comprised peripheral blood. The receptor source for this set is a man between 40 and 49 years old with acute or convalescent COVID-19.

The J gene is TRBJ2-5, the V gene TRBV2; no definite D call. This CDR3 comprises 13 residues. CDR1 and CDR2 (germline): SNHLY, FYNNEI. V was pared by 6 bases and J by 2 bases, with 10 bases between. CDR3 sequence (DNA): TGTGCCAGCAGCCTCAGAAGACAAGAGACCCAGTACTTC. It yields the protein CASSLRRQETQYF.

The chain recombines TRBV29-1 with TRBJ1-5; TRBD1 aligns across 9 bases. Germline V gene sequence: CDR1 SQVTM, CDR2 ANQGSEA. The J segment lost 5 bases and the V segment lost 6 bases, leaving 11 bases of the junction unmatched. This CDR3 spans 15 amino acids. The CDR3 reads CSVATGGGRDQPQHF. The DNA of the CDR3 is TGCAGCGTAGCGACAGGGGGAGGCCGGGATCAGCCCCAGCATTTT.

The CDR3: CASSHQGAGLYEQYF. The CDR3 DNA reads TGCGCCAGCAGCCACCAGGGTGCAGGTCTCTACGAGCAGTACTTC. The J gene is TRBJ2-7, the V gene TRBV4-1; possibly TRBD1 for D (5 bases). Trimming left V 3 bases short and J 3 bases short, with 15 bases between. The length of the CDR3 is 15 residues. CDR1 is MGHRA, CDR2 YSYEKL, per germline.

The rearrangement joins TRBV12-3 or TRBV12-4 to TRBJ2-1; D ambiguous. Trimming left V 6 bases short and J 7 bases short, with 10 bases between. CDR3 length: 12 amino acids. As DNA, the CDR3 is TGTGCCAGCAGCCCGACAACGAATGAGCAGTTCTTC. Amino acids: CASSPTTNEQFF.

CDR3 sequence: CASQRTSGYSSTDTQYF. Written as DNA, the CDR3 is TGCGCCAGCCAGCGGACTAGCGGTTATTCTAGCACAGATACGCAGTATTTT. The chain is built from TRBV5-1 and TRBJ2-3, with 10 nucleotides matching TRBD2. CDR3 length equals 17 residues. J was trimmed by 0 bases and V by 7 bases; bases with no gene match: 11. In germline, CDR1 is SGHRS, CDR2 YFSETQ.

A few counts support this clone. J is TRBJ1-1 and V is TRBV2, with TRBD1 identical over 10 bases. Trimming took 7 bases from V and 8 from J; bases not matched to a gene: 10. The CDR3 is 14 residues long. Germline V gives CDR1 SNHLY, CDR2 FYNNEI. In DNA form, the CDR3 reads TGTGCCAGCACCGCGACAGGGGGCCAAAAGGAAGCTTTCTTT. Its protein product is CASTATGGQKEAFF.

This rearrangement joins TRBV9 to TRBJ2-1; weak D call: TRBD1 (7 bases). V was pared by 0 bases and J by 2 bases, with 9 bases between. The CDR3 has 15 residues. CDR1 SGDLS and CDR2 YYNGEE come from the germline V gene. The CDR3 sequence: CASSVVRGAYNEQFF. CDR3 DNA: TGTGCCAGCAGCGTAGTCAGGGGGGCCTACAATGAGCAGTTCTTC.

The chain has TRBV5-6 and TRBJ1-5; D remains ambiguous. Germline V gene lookup returns CDR1 SGHDT and CDR2 YYEEEE. The CDR3 has 14 residues. V was shortened by 0 bases and J by 7 bases, with 11 bases between the two germline ends. The CDR3 DNA is TGTGCCAGCAGCTTGGGTCCAGCGCCACAGCCCCAGCATTTT. This codes for CASSLGPAPQPQHF.

This chain joins TRBV5-1 and TRBJ1-1, with 7 bases identical to TRBD1. CDR3 length: 16 amino acids. The germline V gene encodes CDR1 SGHRS and CDR2 YFSETQ. Trimming at V came to 0 bases and at J to 0 bases, leaving 5 bases not matched to a gene. CDR3 DNA sequence: TGCGCCAGCAGCTTGGTAGTGGGACAGATGAACACTGAAGCTTTCTTT. Amino acids: CASSLVVGQMNTEAFF. Filled out from reference TRBV5-1 and TRBJ1-1, the complete variable domain reads KAGVTQTPRYLIKTRGQQVTLSCSPISGHRSVSWYQQTPGQGLQFLFEYFSETQRNKGNFPGRFSGRQFSNSRSEMNVSTLELGDSALYLCASSLVVGQMNTEAFFGQGTRLTVV.

This clone has more than one count but fewer than ten. This rearrangement joins TRBV9 to TRBJ2-1; 10 positions agree with TRBD2. The V gene's germline CDR1 is SGDLS and CDR2 YYNGEE. Germline trimming cut 1 base from V and 2 bases from J; bases unmatched to any gene: 9. The CDR3 is 18 residues long. CDR3 region: CASSVTAGGPLAYNEQFF. CDR3 nucleotides: TGTGCCAGCAGCGTAACAGCGGGGGGGCCTCTAGCCTACAATGAGCAGTTCTTC.

The rearrangement joins TRBV2 to TRBJ1-3, with TRBD1 identical over 7 bases. This CDR3 contains 16 residues. Germline CDR1 and CDR2: SNHLY and FYNNEI. Germline trimming cut 8 bases from V and 1 base from J; bases unmatched to any gene: 11. CDR3 sequence reads: CASGSGDRASGNTIYF. Here the CDR3 DNA reads TGTGCCAGCGGGTCGGGCGACAGGGCATCTGGAAACACCATATATTTT. Full variable domain (rest looked up from reference TRBV2 and TRBJ1-3): EPEVTQTPSHQVTQMGQEVILRCVPISNHLYFYWYRQILGQKVEFLVSFYNNEISEKSEIFDDQFSVERPDGSNFTLKIRSTKLEDSAMYFCASGSGDRASGNTIYFGEGSWLTVV.

The chain joins TRBV7-8 to TRBJ2-5; D may be TRBD2 (5 bases). Germline assignment: CDR1 SGHVS and CDR2 FQNEAQ. Between the trimmed V and J ends, which lost 1 base and 5 bases, there was a span of 14 bases. This CDR3 has 15 residues. The CDR3 spells CASSLGVTGMETQYF. For the CDR3, the DNA is TGTGCCAGCAGCTTAGGCGTGACGGGGATGGAGACCCAGTACTTC.

The chain carries TRBV10-2 and TRBJ1-1; 8 nucleotides agree with TRBD1. Germline values: CDR1 WSHSY, CDR2 SAAADI. The J segment lost 7 bases and the V segment lost 5 bases, leaving 18 bases of the junction unmatched. The CDR3 is 17 amino acids. The CDR3 loop is CASSQRTGIPGGGEAFF. CDR3 nucleotides: TGCGCCAGCAGTCAAAGGACAGGGATCCCCGGCGGGGGTGAAGCTTTCTTT.

The genes are TRBV28 and TRBJ1-3; 7 bases fit TRBD1. The trim removed 6 bases at V and 0 bases at J, leaving 20 bases unmatched. The germline V gene encodes CDR1 MDHEN and CDR2 SYDVKM. The CDR3 loop spans 20 amino acids. The CDR3 sequence: CASRPFWGQRQLRSGNTIYF. Written as DNA, the CDR3 is TGTGCCAGCAGACCTTTCTGGGGACAGCGACAACTTCGCTCTGGAAACACCATATATTTT.

J is TRBJ1-1 and V is TRBV27; D is unclear. V was cut by 8 bases and J by 7 bases, with 11 bases left in between. Germline-derived CDR1 and CDR2 are MNHEY and SMNVEV (reference sequence). This CDR3 region has 11 residues. The CDR3 DNA is TGTGCCAGCCCCGCCCAGAATGAAGCTTTCTTT. Protein product: CASPAQNEAFF.

CDR3 region: CASRQGARQPQHF. CDR3 in DNA: TGTGCCAGCAGACAGGGGGCTCGACAGCCCCAGCATTTT. This rearrangement joins TRBV27 to TRBJ1-5; 9 bases agree with TRBD1. This CDR3 contains 13 residues. Germline values: CDR1 MNHEY, CDR2 SMNVEV (reference sequence). The J segment lost 7 bases and the V segment lost 6 bases, leaving 4 bases of the junction unmatched.